The 26 T cell receptor beta chains below come from one sample, sequenced in a study of cytotoxic CD8 clonotypes in ibrutinib-treated CLL. Only in-frame clones appear in the TCRdb table, and some are missing; sequencing was by immunoSEQ multiplex PCR. The data hold 100,000 to 150,000 clones, with approximately 83% observed a single time. The source material was PBMCs, sampled after 24 months of ibrutinib treatment. These receptors were collected from a human donor with chronic lymphocytic leukemia.

This clone occurred a few times. V is TRBV28 and J is TRBJ1-2; 8 bases map to TRBD1. The CDR3 consists of 12 residues. Germline CDR1 and CDR2: MDHEN and SYDVKM. V was clipped by 5 bases and J by 8 bases; unmatched bases: 4. In DNA, the CDR3 is TGTGCCAGCAGTCAGGACAGGGAAGGCTACACCTTC. It translates to CASSQDREGYTF.

V usage is TRBV2 and J usage is TRBJ2-1; possible D gene TRBD2, 5 bases. This CDR3 has 13 amino acids. V lost 7 bases, J lost 6 bases, and 13 bases lay in between. Germline V gives CDR1 SNHLY, CDR2 FYNNEI. CDR3 DNA sequence: TGTGCCAGCACTAGGAGGTCACGCAATGAGCAGTTCTTC. Residues: CASTRRSRNEQFF.

This clone was recorded only once. The rearrangement uses TRBV7-3 and TRBJ2-1, with 8 bases aligning to TRBD1. Germline V gives CDR1 SGHTA, CDR2 FQGTGA. CDR3 length: 13 amino acids. Germline trimming cut 3 bases from V and 6 bases from J; bases unmatched to any gene: 1. CDR3 amino acids: CASSLGQVNEQFF. The CDR3 coding sequence is TGTGCCAGCAGCTTGGGACAGGTCAATGAGCAGTTCTTC.

The gene calls are TRBV6-5 and TRBJ2-1; possible D gene TRBD1, 6 bases. Germline assignment: CDR1 MNHEY and CDR2 SVGAGI. V dropped 8 bases and J dropped 10 bases, with 24 bases sitting between them. This CDR3 is 15 amino acids long. DNA for the CDR3: TGTGCCAGCGCTCCGATCCCCGGCAGGGGAGCAGAGCAGTTCTTC. Its translation is CASAPIPGRGAEQFF.

DNA for the CDR3: TGTGCCAGCAGCCTGGACTGGGGTTCCGGGTCTAACTATGGCTACACCTTC. It yields the protein CASSLDWGSGSNYGYTF. The chain employs TRBV5-5 and TRBJ1-2; D gene unclear. Trimming took off 4 bases at V and 0 bases at J, with 19 bases between the two ends. The CDR3 length is 17 residues. Germline V lookup: CDR1 SGHKS, CDR2 YYEKEE (reference sequence).

V gene TRBV4-3 combines with J gene TRBJ2-5; D is perhaps TRBD2 (7 bases). The CDR3 has 15 amino acids. The V and J ends lost 1 base and 5 bases respectively, with 14 bases between them. Germline V gene data show CDR1 as LGHNA and CDR2 as YSLEER. CDR3 in DNA: TGCGCCAGCAGCCAAGTTGGCGGGGGCGGGGAGACCCAGTACTTC. The encoded protein is CASSQVGGGGETQYF.

V is TRBV2 and J is TRBJ2-3, with D tentatively TRBD1 or TRBD2 (6 bases each). V lost 2 bases to trimming and J lost 1 base, with 10 bases between them. CDR3 length equals 15 residues. Germline CDR1 is SNHLY and CDR2 is FYNNEI. Here the CDR3 reads CASSEWGARTDTQYF. Here the CDR3 DNA reads TGTGCCAGCAGTGAATGGGGGGCTCGCACAGATACGCAGTATTTT.

V usage is TRBV28 and J usage is TRBJ2-1; weak D call: TRBD2 (6 bases). The CDR3 length is 14 residues. V lost 8 bases to trimming and J lost 7 bases, with 18 bases between them. CDR1 and CDR2 (germline): MDHEN, SYDVKM. Written as DNA, the CDR3 is TGTGCCAGCGGACCCCCTAGGAGGGGAAATGAGCAGTTCTTC. This encodes CASGPPRRGNEQFF.

This chain joins TRBV7-2 and TRBJ2-2, with TRBD2 matching over 7 bases. CDR1 is SGHTA, CDR2 FQGNSA, per germline. The length of the CDR3 is 14 residues. V was pared by 5 bases and J by 6 bases, with 6 bases of the junction left unmatched. The chain's CDR3 is CASSASSGPGELFF. The CDR3 nucleotides read TGTGCCAGCAGCGCCTCTAGCGGCCCCGGGGAGCTGTTTTTT. Drawing the rest from reference TRBV7-2 and TRBJ2-2, the complete variable domain is GAGVSQSPSNKVTEKGKDVELRCDPISGHTALYWYRQSLGQGLEFLIYFQGNSAPDKSGLPSDRFSAERTGGSVSTLTIQRTQQEDSAVYLCASSASSGPGELFFGEGSRLTVL.

V usage is TRBV10-3 and J usage is TRBJ2-6; 9 bases agree with TRBD2. Germline assignment: CDR1 ENHRY and CDR2 SYGVKD. V lost 0 bases to trimming and J lost 4 bases; unmatched junction nucleotides: 10. The CDR3 is made up of 19 amino acids. CDR3 DNA: TGTGCCATCAGTGAGTCTAGGATCCTAGCGGGAAGAGGGGCCAACGTCCTGACTTTC. It encodes CAISESRILAGRGANVLTF.

This rearrangement joins TRBV19 to TRBJ1-5, with D tentatively TRBD1 (5 bases). The germline CDR1 and CDR2 sequences are LNHDA and SQIVND (reference sequence). Trimming left V 7 bases short and J 4 bases short, with 35 bases between. The CDR3 runs to 21 residues. Here the CDR3 reads CASTNLGVWLGTEGFNQPQHF. DNA of the CDR3: TGTGCCAGTACCAATTTGGGAGTCTGGTTGGGGACTGAAGGATTTAATCAGCCCCAGCATTTT.

V and J are TRBV11-2 and TRBJ2-3; 11 positions match TRBD2. The CDR3 runs to 16 residues. Trimming removed 2 bases from V and 3 bases from J; junction bases left unmatched: 4. From germline, CDR1 is SGHAT and CDR2 FQNNGV. The CDR3 protein is CASSLLAGGRTDTQYF. The CDR3 DNA sequence: TGTGCCAGCAGCTTATTAGCGGGGGGGCGAACAGATACGCAGTATTTT.

This clone showed up just once. The chain combines TRBV28 with TRBJ1-3; no firm D call. V was pared by 1 base and J by 8 bases, with 15 bases between. CDR1 MDHEN and CDR2 SYDVKM come from the germline V gene. The CDR3 length is 15 residues. CDR3 coding DNA: TGTGCCAGCAGTTTATTTGGAACGAAGGGAGACACCATATATTTT. It is translated as CASSLFGTKGDTIYF.

The chain couples TRBV28 to TRBJ2-7; 8 bases are a match to TRBD2. In germline, CDR1 is MDHEN, CDR2 SYDVKM. This CDR3 has 11 residues. V dropped 11 bases and J dropped 4; count of bases not matched to a gene: 4. The CDR3, as DNA: TGTGCCTCCGGGGGGGTTTACGAGCAGTACTTC. Translation: CASGGVYEQYF.

The chain has TRBV18 and TRBJ2-1; perhaps TRBD2 as D (5 bases). V gave up 4 bases and J gave up 8 bases, with 15 bases separating them. From germline, CDR1 is KGHSH and CDR2 LQKENI. The CDR3 has 14 amino acids. The DNA for the CDR3 is TGTGCCAGCTCACGTGCCCAACAGAGGGATGAGCAGTTCTTC. Translation gives CASSRAQQRDEQFF.

The chain employs TRBV5-6 and TRBJ2-3, with TRBD2 matching 10 bases. The J segment lost 2 bases and the V segment lost 1 base, leaving 4 bases of the junction unmatched. CDR1 is SGHDT and CDR2 is YYEEEE in the germline V gene. This CDR3 spans 16 amino acids. The CDR3 bases are TGTGCCAGCAGCTTGCACCTAGCGGGAGTCACAGATACGCAGTATTTT. Translation gives CASSLHLAGVTDTQYF. The full variable domain, its missing parts supplied by reference TRBV5-6 and TRBJ2-3, is DAGVTQSPTHLIKTRGQQVTLRCSPKSGHDTVSWYQQALGQGPQFIFQYYEEEERQRGNFPDRFSGHQFPNYSSELNVNALLLGDSALYLCASSLHLAGVTDTQYFGPGTRLTVL.

The chain carries TRBV27 and TRBJ1-5, with 7 bases matching TRBD1. The germline gives CDR1 MNHEY, CDR2 SMNVEV (reference sequence). The CDR3 spans 15 residues. V gave up 6 bases and J gave up 1 base; unmatched junction bases: 6. CDR3 loop: CASRGGPISNQPQHF. CDR3 nucleotide sequence: TGTGCCAGCAGAGGGGGCCCCATCAGCAATCAGCCCCAGCATTTT.

The chain recombines TRBV7-9 with TRBJ1-1, with D hard to call. CDR1 and CDR2 (germline): SEHNR, FQNEAQ (reference sequence). The CDR3 has 14 residues. Between the trimmed V and J ends, which lost 2 bases and 4 bases, there was a span of 11 bases. CDR3 sequence (DNA): TGTGCCAGCAGCTTAAACTTCGTGGGCACTGAAGCTTTCTTT. It translates to CASSLNFVGTEAFF. Full variable domain (rest looked up from reference TRBV7-9 and TRBJ1-1): DTGVSQNPRHKITKRGQNVTFRCDPISEHNRLYWYRQTLGQGPEFLTYFQNEAQLEKSRLLSDRFSAERPKGSFSTLEIQRTEQGDSAMYLCASSLNFVGTEAFFGQGTRLTVV.

This sequence joins TRBV29-1 and TRBJ2-1, with TRBD2 identical over 9 bases. CDR3 length: 18 amino acids. Trimming removed 6 bases from V and 0 bases from J; junction bases left unmatched: 15. Germline V gene data show CDR1 as SQVTM and CDR2 as ANQGSEA. CDR3 region: CSVRRGLAYLSSYNEQFF. CDR3 in DNA: TGCAGCGTGCGGCGGGGACTAGCTTACTTGAGCTCCTACAATGAGCAGTTCTTC.

The chain joins TRBV15 to TRBJ1-1; 9 nucleotides match TRBD1. The junction had 5 bases not matched to a gene; V was cut back by 3 bases and J by 3 bases. Germline loops: CDR1 LNHNV, CDR2 YYDKDF (reference sequence). This CDR3 has 15 amino acids. For the CDR3, the DNA is TGTGCCACCAGCAGTGGACAGGGGCCCTACACTGAAGCTTTCTTT. Amino acids: CATSSGQGPYTEAFF.

The rearrangement links TRBV7-2 to TRBJ2-7, with 7 bases lining up with TRBD1. The CDR3 loop spans 14 amino acids. Germline CDR1 SGHTA, CDR2 FQGNSA. Trimming removed 5 bases from V and 6 bases from J; junction bases left unmatched: 10. CDR3 coding DNA: TGTGCCAGCAGCCCCTACAGGGGCGGTATCGAGCAGTACTTC. This codes for CASSPYRGGIEQYF.

The chain joins TRBV2 to TRBJ2-7; no reliable D call. The V and J ends lost 5 bases and 2 bases respectively, with 10 bases between them. Per germline, CDR1 SNHLY and CDR2 FYNNEI. This CDR3 is 13 amino acids long. As DNA, the CDR3 is TGTGCCAGCAGTCCTCCCGGGCCCTACGAGCAGTACTTC. Its protein product is CASSPPGPYEQYF.

This chain links TRBV30 with TRBJ2-7; a weak D match, TRBD1 (5 bases). Trimming removed 3 bases from V and 2 bases from J, with 14 bases in between. The CDR3 has 14 amino acids. Germline V gene lookup returns CDR1 GTSNPN and CDR2 SVGIG (reference sequence). The CDR3 sequence: CAWSALRGPYEQYF. The DNA for the CDR3 is TGTGCCTGGAGCGCACTAAGGGGCCCCTACGAGCAGTACTTC.

The chain employs TRBV5-1 and TRBJ2-3, with D uncertain. Germline V lookup: CDR1 SGHRS, CDR2 YFSETQ. The CDR3 loop spans 13 amino acids. Trimming removed 1 base from V and 4 bases from J, with 7 bases in between. CDR3 residues: CASSLPFSDTQYF. CDR3 DNA: TGCGCCAGCAGCTTGCCTTTTTCAGATACGCAGTATTTT.

The V call is TRBV7-2, the J call TRBJ2-5, with 7 bases lining up with TRBD1. The CDR3 is made up of 16 amino acids. From germline, CDR1 is SGHTA and CDR2 FQGNSA. J gave up 5 bases and V 2 bases, and 11 bases lay outside the gene matches. CDR3 DNA sequence: TGTGCCAGCAGCTTATCAAGGGGGCGCTTCTTTGAGACCCAGTACTTC. Translation: CASSLSRGRFFETQYF.

Here the CDR3 reads CASSPHPRKGNNEQFF. The CDR3 DNA reads TGTGCCAGCAGCCCTCACCCTAGGAAAGGAAATAATGAGCAGTTCTTC. The chain joins TRBV7-9 to TRBJ2-1; D is unclear. Germline lookup yields CDR1 SEHNR and CDR2 FQNEAQ (reference sequence). Between the trimmed V and J ends, which lost 5 bases and 7 bases, there was a span of 21 bases. The CDR3 sequence is 16 residues long.